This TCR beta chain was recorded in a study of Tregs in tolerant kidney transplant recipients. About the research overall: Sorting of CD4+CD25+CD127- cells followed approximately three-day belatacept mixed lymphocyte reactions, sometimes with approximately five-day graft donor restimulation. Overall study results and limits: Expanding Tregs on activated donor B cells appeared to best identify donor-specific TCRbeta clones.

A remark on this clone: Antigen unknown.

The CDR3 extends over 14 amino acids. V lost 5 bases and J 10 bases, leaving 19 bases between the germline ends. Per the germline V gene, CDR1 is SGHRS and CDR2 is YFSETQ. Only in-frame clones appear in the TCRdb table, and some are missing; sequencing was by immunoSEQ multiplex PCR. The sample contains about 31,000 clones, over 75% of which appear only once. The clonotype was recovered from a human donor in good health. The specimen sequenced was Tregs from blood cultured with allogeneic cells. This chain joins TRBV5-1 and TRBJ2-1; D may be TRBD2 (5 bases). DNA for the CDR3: TGCGCCAGCAGAGAGCGGCCCCTGGCGTGGGAGCAGTTCTTC. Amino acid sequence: CASRERPLAWEQFF.